The clone carrying this T cell receptor beta chain was picked up one time. The entry originates in a study of blood T cell repertoires in COVID-19. Study context: The analysed material was cDNA or gDNA that came from T cells, B-cell-depleted T cells, or PBMCs.

Authors' analysis steps: Scientists estimated how many nucleated cells there were by amplifying reference gene primers. Data came from immunoSEQ multiplex PCR; TCRdb stores just in-frame clones and leaves some out. V and J calls and clone size are copied from that table; D and trimming were computed from the DNA. The sample carries about 260,000 clones, around 84% recorded once. The clonotype was recovered from a woman aged 35 to 49 who had recovered from COVID-19. The specimen sequenced was peripheral blood.

The CDR3 region is CASSLGQPDYGYTF. The DNA of the CDR3 is TGTGCCAGCAGTTTAGGACAGCCAGACTATGGCTACACCTTC. The gene calls are TRBV28 and TRBJ1-2; D may be TRBD1 (6 bases). This CDR3 has 14 amino acids. V lost 2 bases to trimming and J lost 3 bases, with 10 bases between them. Germline-derived CDR1 and CDR2 are MDHEN and SYDVKM.